This T cell receptor (beta chain) comes out of a study of blood T cell repertoires in COVID-19. Study-level background: Sample material is recorded as cDNA or gDNA derived from T cells, B-cell-depleted T cells, or PBMCs.

J was trimmed by 7 bases and V by 3 bases; bases with no gene match: 1. In germline, CDR1 is MGHRA, CDR2 YSYEKL. This CDR3 is 15 amino acids long. Authors' methods: Amplification of reference gene primers was used by the study to estimate nucleated cell counts. Some clones are missing from TCRdb's copy, which holds only in-frame ones; the method was immunoSEQ multiplex PCR. V, J and clone size are taken as reported in that table, and D and trimming were inferred from the DNA itself. The sample yields around 250,000 clones, over 70% seen once. The J gene is TRBJ2-1, the V gene TRBV4-1; TRBD2 agrees at 15 bases. Specimen: peripheral blood. The TCR originated in a man between 35 and 55 years old with active or convalescent COVID-19. CDR3 in amino acids: CASSHGLAGGNEQFF. As DNA, the CDR3 is TGCGCCAGCAGCCACGGACTAGCGGGAGGGAATGAGCAGTTCTTC.